This is a list of T cell receptor beta chains from one sample in a study of cytomegalovirus exposure and HLA in healthy donors. Generated by immunoSEQ multiplex PCR, the TCRdb table keeps only in-frame clones and is missing some. The repertoire has 150,000 to 200,000 clones, approximately 80% of them found once; the top ten carry 2% to 3%. The sequencing sample was made of PBMCs. The receptors were sampled from a male donor in good health and CMV-seronegative. The CDR3 runs from the conserved cysteine through the conserved F or W. Expanded clones get a size class; other rows say once, few or many, or leave the size out.

clone size: NA
J gene: TRBJ2-7
V gene: TRBV7-2
CDR3 protein: CASSRLAGGYEQYF

clone size: NA
J gene: TRBJ2-1
V gene: TRBV19
CDR3 protein: CASSIRGGTSPEQFF

clone size: once
J gene: TRBJ1-2
V gene: TRBV27
CDR3 protein: CASSLQGLIGYTF

clone size: NA
J gene: TRBJ2-5
V gene: TRBV30
CDR3 protein: CAWSVQDRGGETQYF

clone size: NA
J gene: TRBJ2-5
V gene: TRBV28
CDR3 protein: CASSSTRTGIVKETQYF

clone size: NA
J gene: TRBJ2-6
V gene: TRBV6-5
CDR3 protein: CASRPSRQGDNVLTF

clone size: NA
J gene: TRBJ2-5
V gene: TRBV2
CDR3 protein: CASSEGVLAGGVSYF

clone size: once
J gene: TRBJ1-5
V gene: TRBV28
CDR3 protein: CASSLGGALIKPQHF

clone size: NA
J gene: TRBJ1-6
V gene: TRBV5-1
CDR3 protein: CASSLGREGSPLHF

clone size: NA
J gene: TRBJ2-2
V gene: TRBV19
CDR3 protein: CASNPGLPNTGELFF

clone size: NA
J gene: TRBJ1-5
V gene: TRBV6-5
CDR3 protein: CASRDRTGGNQPQHF

clone size: NA
J gene: TRBJ2-1
V gene: TRBV15
CDR3 protein: CATSRGGGTRDRNEQFF

clone size: NA
J gene: TRBJ2-7
V gene: TRBV9
CDR3 protein: CASSATGVGEQYF

clone size: once
J gene: TRBJ2-1
V gene: TRBV4-2
CDR3 protein: CASSQVGTGHNEQFF

clone size: NA
J gene: TRBJ2-2
V gene: TRBV5-1
CDR3 protein: CASSLTSNTGELFF

clone size: few
J gene: TRBJ1-1
V gene: TRBV27
CDR3 protein: CASSLGEANTEAFF

clone size: NA
J gene: TRBJ2-3
V gene: TRBV19
CDR3 protein: CASSSSGVSTDTQYF

clone size: NA
J gene: TRBJ2-2
V gene: TRBV29-1
CDR3 protein: CSVAATRDTGELFF

clone size: NA
J gene: TRBJ2-3
V gene: TRBV5-1
CDR3 protein: CASSFTTTSGGTDTQYF

clone size: NA
J gene: TRBJ1-2
V gene: TRBV4-3
CDR3 protein: CASSQEWGGSSGYPF

clone size: NA
J gene: TRBJ1-3
V gene: TRBV28
CDR3 protein: CASAQGAAGGNTIYF

clone size: few
J gene: TRBJ2-2
V gene: TRBV4-1
CDR3 protein: CASSQPRTGLTGELFF

clone size: NA
J gene: TRBJ1-3
V gene: TRBV28
CDR3 protein: CASSQGGTGNTIYF

clone size: NA
J gene: TRBJ2-7
V gene: TRBV5-4
CDR3 protein: CASSSETGTASGSYEQYF

clone size: NA
J gene: TRBJ2-2
V gene: TRBV4-3
CDR3 protein: CASSQRGAPNTGELFF

clone size: NA
J gene: TRBJ1-3
V gene: TRBV5-4
CDR3 protein: CASSLGGLVSGNTIYF